The 19 T cell receptor beta chains listed next were all sequenced from one sample in a study of shared clonotypes between healthy human individuals (dated by TCRdb to about 2020). The library was obtained by the immunoSEQ multiplex PCR assay. TCRdb re-hosts the immuneACCESS table, in-frame sequences only. Its copies lack some clones; in the studies checked, an unresolved V gene accounts for under half of them, and the cause for the rest is not known. The sample has millions of clones on record, roughly 93% of them singletons. The top ten clonotypes cover about 0.39% of the sample. The specimen sequenced was naive CD4+ T cells from PBMCs. The sample's cell subset or site label is to be understood as: CD45RA+ positively selected. The origin of the receptors is a young man in good health. Some clones in this sample may be carry-over from other donors' samples.

J is TRBJ2-1 and V is TRBV7-2; TRBD2 matches 11 bases. The CDR3 has 15 residues. CDR1 SGHTA and CDR2 FQGNSA come from the germline V gene. Trimming at V came to 5 bases and at J to 4 bases, leaving 4 bases not matched to a gene. The CDR3 region is CASSTLAGDYNEQFF. The CDR3 coding sequence is TGTGCCAGCAGCACACTAGCGGGAGATTACAATGAGCAGTTCTTC.

This chain uses TRBV5-1 with TRBJ2-7; D possibly corresponds to TRBD2 (6 bases). Looked up from germline, CDR1 is SGHRS and CDR2 is YFSETQ. The CDR3 runs 15 residues. V was cut by 1 base and J by 4 bases, with 15 bases left in between. The CDR3, as DNA: TGCGCCAGCAGCTTGTATGGAGGGGCCGATTACGAGCAGTACTTC. It specifies CASSLYGGADYEQYF.

The gene calls are TRBV20-1 and TRBJ1-1, with D uncertain. The V gene lost 4 bases and the J gene lost 4 bases, with 7 bases spanning the gap. The CDR3 sequence is 11 residues long. Germline CDR1 is DFQATT and CDR2 is SNEGSKA (reference sequence). CDR3 residues: CSAKLSTEAFF. The CDR3 DNA reads as TGCAGTGCTAAGCTTAGCACTGAAGCTTTCTTT.

The V and J genes are TRBV10-3 and TRBJ1-3, with a tentative D call TRBD1 (6 bases). CDR1 is ENHRY, CDR2 SYGVKD, per germline. This CDR3 is 18 amino acids long. V was clipped by 0 bases and J by 1 base, with 16 bases between them. The CDR3 is CAISESGTGTASGNTIYF. In nucleotides, the CDR3 is TGTGCCATCAGTGAGTCAGGAACAGGGACGGCATCTGGAAACACCATATATTTT.

The chain employs TRBV6-1 and TRBJ1-4, with unresolved D. V gave up 5 bases and J gave up 6 bases, with 16 bases separating them. CDR1 and CDR2 (germline): MNHNS, SASEGT. This CDR3 has 15 residues. The CDR3 nucleotides are TGTGCCAGCAGTCAAGGTGTAGGTTCTCATGAAAAACTGTTTTTT. The encoded protein is CASSQGVGSHEKLFF.

The chain couples TRBV28 to TRBJ1-1, with unresolved D. This CDR3 has 15 residues. Germline CDR1 MDHEN, CDR2 SYDVKM. V dropped 6 bases and J dropped 0 bases, with 14 bases sitting between them. CDR3 sequence: CASSQFGRVNTEAFF. In DNA, the CDR3 is TGTGCCAGCAGCCAGTTCGGACGTGTGAACACTGAAGCTTTCTTT.

This rearrangement joins TRBV4-1 to TRBJ2-7, with D possibly TRBD2 on 5 matching bases. V was pared by 4 bases and J by 0 bases, with 13 bases between. CDR1 is MGHRA and CDR2 is YSYEKL in the germline V gene. CDR3 size: 15 residues. The CDR3 nucleotides are TGCGCCAGCAGCCCCCGAGTTGAGGGCTCCTACGAGCAGTACTTC. This translates into CASSPRVEGSYEQYF.

The V and J genes are TRBV29-1 and TRBJ1-2, with D hard to call. This CDR3 has 13 residues. CDR1 is SQVTM and CDR2 is ANQGSEA in the germline V gene. The ends were cut back, 3 bases at V and 3 bases at J, with 11 bases in the middle. The CDR3, as DNA: TGCAGCGTTGATGCGGGGAGGGACTATGGCTACACCTTC. Translated: CSVDAGRDYGYTF.

This clone was recorded a few times. The genes are TRBV7-2 and TRBJ1-2; 7 bases map to TRBD1. Germline-derived CDR1 and CDR2 are SGHTA and FQGNSA. With 5 bases clipped from V and 8 bases from J, the junction kept 8 bases outside the gene matches. The CDR3 sequence is 13 residues long. CDR3 protein: CASSIRQGGGYTF. The CDR3 DNA reads TGTGCCAGCAGCATCCGACAGGGAGGCGGCTACACCTTC.

This chain joins TRBV9 and TRBJ2-1, with D maybe TRBD2 (5 bases). Germline lookup yields CDR1 SGDLS and CDR2 YYNGEE. The CDR3 is 15 amino acids. V lost 0 bases and J lost 5, with 12 bases in between. The DNA for the CDR3 is TGTGCCAGCAGCGTAGTAAGTCTAGCCAACAATGAGCAGTTCTTC. This sequence encodes CASSVVSLANNEQFF.

This clone was picked up one time. This chain links TRBV19 with TRBJ2-5; tentative D call: TRBD1 (6 bases). Germline V gene lookup returns CDR1 LNHDA and CDR2 SQIVND (reference sequence). The CDR3 covers 15 residues. The V and J ends lost 0 bases and 7 bases respectively, with 15 bases between them. The CDR3 here is CASSIDRSSRGTQYF. The DNA for the CDR3 is TGTGCCAGTAGTATAGATCGTTCAAGCAGGGGGACCCAGTACTTC.

The genes are TRBV19 and TRBJ2-5; 8 nucleotides align to TRBD2. Germline loops: CDR1 LNHDA, CDR2 SQIVND (reference sequence). V trimming: 6 bases; J trimming: 2 bases; junction bases outside the gene matches: 8. The CDR3 spans 15 residues. CDR3 sequence reads: CASSPTRGGQETQYF. CDR3 sequence (DNA): TGTGCCAGTAGCCCCACCCGCGGGGGGCAAGAGACCCAGTACTTC.

The chain couples TRBV7-9 to TRBJ1-1; TRBD1 is a possible D gene (5 bases). Per the germline V gene, CDR1 is SEHNR and CDR2 is FQNEAQ (reference sequence). This CDR3 region has 14 residues. V dropped 1 base and J dropped 5 bases, with 11 bases sitting between them. The CDR3 protein is CASSLDGARTEAFF. CDR3 in DNA: TGTGCCAGCAGCTTAGATGGGGCGCGAACTGAAGCTTTCTTT. Full variable domain (outside the CDR3, taken from reference TRBV7-9 and TRBJ1-1): DTGVSQNPRHKITKRGQNVTFRCDPISEHNRLYWYRQTLGQGPEFLTYFQNEAQLEKSRLLSDRFSAERPKGSFSTLEIQRTEQGDSAMYLCASSLDGARTEAFFGQGTRLTVV.

V is TRBV4-3 and J is TRBJ2-2; 15 bases line up with TRBD2. J lost 3 bases, V lost 4 bases, and 0 bases had no gene match. The germline V gene has CDR1 LGHNA and CDR2 YSLEER. The CDR3 runs to 16 residues. CDR3 region: CASSRTSGRDTGELFF. The CDR3 nucleotides read TGCGCCAGCAGCCGGACTAGCGGGAGGGACACCGGGGAGCTGTTTTTT.

The rearrangement links TRBV7-7 to TRBJ2-5, with 8 bases matching TRBD1. The CDR3 contains 15 residues. The trim removed 1 base at V and 3 bases at J, leaving 4 bases unmatched. Germline assignment: CDR1 SSHAT and CDR2 FNYEAQ (reference sequence). The CDR3 spells CASSLGTGPEETQYF. The CDR3 bases are TGTGCCAGCAGCTTAGGGACAGGGCCCGAAGAGACCCAGTACTTC.

The chain couples TRBV7-3 to TRBJ2-3; D is possibly TRBD1 (5 bases). The V end lost 3 bases, the J end lost 0 bases, and 10 bases lay between the germline ends. CDR1 is SGHTA, CDR2 FQGTGA, per germline. The CDR3 spans 15 residues. The CDR3 DNA follows: TGTGCCAGCAGCTTCGCCAGGGCAAGCACAGATACGCAGTATTTT. This translates into CASSFARASTDTQYF.

CDR3 sequence: CASSLLSDSGANVLTF. In DNA form, the CDR3 reads TGTGCCAGCAGTTTACTTTCGGACTCTGGGGCCAACGTCCTGACTTTC. J is TRBJ2-6 and V is TRBV27; D remains ambiguous. The CDR3 is 16 amino acids. Germline CDR1 and CDR2: MNHEY and SMNVEV (reference sequence). Trimming stripped 2 bases from V and 0 bases from J, with 8 bases between.

The V and J genes are TRBV5-4 and TRBJ2-1; tentatively, D is TRBD1 or TRBD2 (6 bases each). There are 15 residues in the CDR3. V shed 1 base and J shed 8 bases, with 16 bases lying between them. Germline V gives CDR1 SGHNT, CDR2 YYREEE (reference sequence). The CDR3 spells CASSLSLVGGDEQFF. For the CDR3, the DNA is TGTGCCAGCAGCTTGAGTCTCGTGGGGGGCGATGAGCAGTTCTTC. Full variable domain (rest looked up from reference TRBV5-4 and TRBJ2-1): ETGVTQSPTHLIKTRGQQVTLRCSSQSGHNTVSWYQQALGQGPQFIFQYYREEENGRGNFPPRFSGLQFPNYSSELNVNALELDDSALYLCASSLSLVGGDEQFFGPGTRLTVL.

V and J are TRBV28 and TRBJ2-1; TRBD1 or TRBD2 may be the D gene (5 bases each). Trimming took off 8 bases at V and 7 bases at J, with 21 bases between the two ends. CDR1 and CDR2 (germline): MDHEN, SYDVKM. The CDR3 is 15 residues long. The CDR3 DNA follows: TGTGCCAGCCCTACCTCCGAGGGACGAAAGAATGAGCAGTTCTTC. The encoded protein is CASPTSEGRKNEQFF. The variable domain in full, with the rest retrieved from reference TRBV28 and TRBJ2-1, is DVKVTQSSRYLVKRTGEKVFLECVQDMDHENMFWYRQDPGLGLRLIYFSYDVKMKEKGDIPEGYSVSREKKERFSLILESASTNQTSMYLCASPTSEGRKNEQFFGPGTRLTVL.